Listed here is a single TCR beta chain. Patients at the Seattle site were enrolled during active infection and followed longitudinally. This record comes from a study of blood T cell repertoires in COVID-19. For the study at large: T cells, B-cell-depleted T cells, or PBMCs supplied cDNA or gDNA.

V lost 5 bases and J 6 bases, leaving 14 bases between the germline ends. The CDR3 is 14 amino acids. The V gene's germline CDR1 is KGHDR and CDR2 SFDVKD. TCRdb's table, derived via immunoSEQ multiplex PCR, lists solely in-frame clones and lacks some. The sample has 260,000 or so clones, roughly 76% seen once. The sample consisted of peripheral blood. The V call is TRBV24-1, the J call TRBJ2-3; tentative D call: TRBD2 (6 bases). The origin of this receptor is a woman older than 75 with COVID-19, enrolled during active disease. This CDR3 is CATSGVGGMDTQYF. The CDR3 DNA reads TGTGCCACCAGTGGTGTGGGGGGTATGGATACGCAGTATTTT.